The subject of this entry is one TCR beta chain. Per germline, CDR1 MGHDK and CDR2 SYGVNS. The CDR3 totals 15 residues. Germline trimming cut 2 bases from V and 10 bases from J; bases unmatched to any gene: 8. Generated by immunoSEQ multiplex PCR, the TCRdb table keeps only in-frame clones and is missing some. The data show 2 million to 2.5 million clones, under 97% seen once. This entry is derived from a study of shared clonotypes between healthy human individuals. The sample was naive CD4+ T cells sorted from blood. Stated subset: CD45RA+ positively selected. The sequence came from a man younger than 35 in good health. The rearrangement joins TRBV25-1 to TRBJ1-6, with 7 nucleotides matching TRBD1. CDR3: CASSETGALGSPLHF. The CDR3, as DNA: TGTGCCAGCAGTGAAACAGGGGCCCTAGGATCACCCCTCCACTTT.